The clone carrying this TCR beta chain appeared once. Antigen specificity is unknown. CDR1 is MNHEY and CDR2 is SVGAGI in the germline V gene. The CDR3 sequence is 15 residues long. The V and J ends lost 0 bases and 8 bases respectively, with 15 bases between them. The record originates from a study of lymphopenia after photon versus proton radiotherapy. The study's findings and limits: Better survival with proton therapy was suggested as possible, not demonstrated.

Repertoires were generated with immunoSEQ multiplex PCR, while TCRdb's copy carries only in-frame clones and drops some. The sample lists under 35,000 clones, nearly 85% occurring once. This clonotype originated in a woman between 65 and 79 years old with pancreatic cancer. This sample comprised peripheral blood, obtained from a patient treated with proton-based radiotherapy. The chain recombines TRBV6-5 with TRBJ2-3; D gene ambiguous. This CDR3 reads CASSYSQSLTGTQYF. Here the CDR3 DNA reads TGTGCCAGCAGTTACTCGCAAAGCTTAACCGGTACGCAGTATTTT.